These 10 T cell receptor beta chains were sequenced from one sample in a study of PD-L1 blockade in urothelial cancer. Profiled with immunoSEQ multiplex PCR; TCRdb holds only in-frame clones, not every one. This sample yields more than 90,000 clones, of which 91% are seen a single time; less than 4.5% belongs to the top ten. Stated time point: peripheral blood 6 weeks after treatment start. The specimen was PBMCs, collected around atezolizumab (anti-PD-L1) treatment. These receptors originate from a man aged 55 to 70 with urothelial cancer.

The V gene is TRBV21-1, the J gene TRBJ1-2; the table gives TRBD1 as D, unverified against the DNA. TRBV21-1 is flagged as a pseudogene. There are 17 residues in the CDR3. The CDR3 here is CASTIPGQGETNYGYTF. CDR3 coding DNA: TGTGCCAGCACGATACCGGGACAGGGAGAGACTAACTATGGCTACACCTTC.

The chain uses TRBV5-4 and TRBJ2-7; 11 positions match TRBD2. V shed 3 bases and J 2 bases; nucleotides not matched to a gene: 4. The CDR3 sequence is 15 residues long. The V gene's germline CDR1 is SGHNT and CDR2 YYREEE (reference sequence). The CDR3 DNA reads TGTGCCAGCAGCTACGGGACTAGCGGCACCTACGAGCAGTACTTC. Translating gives CASSYGTSGTYEQYF.

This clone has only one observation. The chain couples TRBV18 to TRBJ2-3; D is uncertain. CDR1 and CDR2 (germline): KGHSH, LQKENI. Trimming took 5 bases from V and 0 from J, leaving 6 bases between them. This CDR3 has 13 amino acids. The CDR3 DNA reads TGTGCCAGCTCATCCTCTAGCACAGATACGCAGTATTTT. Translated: CASSSSSTDTQYF.

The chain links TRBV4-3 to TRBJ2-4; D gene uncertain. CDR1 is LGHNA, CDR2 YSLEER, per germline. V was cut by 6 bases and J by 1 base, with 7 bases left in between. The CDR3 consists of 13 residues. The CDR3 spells CASRGAAKNIQYF. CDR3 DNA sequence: TGCGCCAGCAGGGGCGCTGCCAAAAACATTCAGTACTTC.

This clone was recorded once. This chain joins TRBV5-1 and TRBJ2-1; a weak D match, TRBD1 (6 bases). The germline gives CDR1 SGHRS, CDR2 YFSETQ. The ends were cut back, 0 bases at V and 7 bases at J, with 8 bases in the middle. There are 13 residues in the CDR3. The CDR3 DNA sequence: TGCGCCAGCAGCTTGGGAGGGACAAATGAGCAGTTCTTC. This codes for CASSLGGTNEQFF.

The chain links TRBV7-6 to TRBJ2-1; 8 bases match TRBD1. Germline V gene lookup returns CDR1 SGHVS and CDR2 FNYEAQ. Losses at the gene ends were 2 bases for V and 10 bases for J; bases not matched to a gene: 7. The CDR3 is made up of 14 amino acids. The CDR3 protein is CASSLTGGRGEQFF. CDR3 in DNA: TGTGCCAGCAGCTTAACAGGGGGACGGGGAGAGCAGTTCTTC.

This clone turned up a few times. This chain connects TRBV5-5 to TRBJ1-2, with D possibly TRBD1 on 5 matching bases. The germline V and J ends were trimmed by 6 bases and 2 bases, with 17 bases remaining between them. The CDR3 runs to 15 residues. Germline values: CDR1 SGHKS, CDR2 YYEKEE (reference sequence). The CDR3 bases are TGTGCCAGCACGCTCCCAGGCGGGGCAAACTATGGCTACACCTTC. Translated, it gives CASTLPGGANYGYTF.

The CDR3 DNA follows: TGTGCCAGCAGCTTAGACCCAACAGGGTTCACAGATACGCAGTATTTT. Translation gives CASSLDPTGFTDTQYF. The chain combines TRBV7-2 with TRBJ2-3; tentatively, D is TRBD1 (6 bases). The CDR3 spans 16 residues. Germline V CDR1 and CDR2: SGHTA, FQGNSA. V was shortened by 1 base and J by 2 bases, with 13 bases between the two germline ends.

The CDR3 region has the DNA TGTGCCAGCAGCCCGGGACTAAACACCGGGGAGCTGTTTTTT. It is translated as CASSPGLNTGELFF. The J gene is TRBJ2-2, the V gene TRBV9, with 7 nucleotides matching TRBD2. V dropped 4 bases and J dropped 2; count of bases not matched to a gene: 2. Looked up from germline, CDR1 is SGDLS and CDR2 is YYNGEE. This CDR3 region has 14 residues.

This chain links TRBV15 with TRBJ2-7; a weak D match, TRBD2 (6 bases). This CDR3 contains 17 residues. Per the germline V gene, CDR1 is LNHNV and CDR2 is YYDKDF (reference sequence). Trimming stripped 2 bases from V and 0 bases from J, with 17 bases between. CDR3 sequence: CATSRPPGLSISYEQYF. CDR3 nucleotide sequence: TGTGCCACCAGCAGACCCCCGGGACTTTCTATCTCCTACGAGCAGTACTTC.